A selection of T cell receptor beta chains follows, all from one sample in a study of blood T cells in healthy people across ages. TCRdb re-derived calls from the 5' RACE reads in MiXCR, one entry per CDR3 protein. The sample lists 1.5 million to 2 million distinct CDR3 sequences, 28% occurring once. The sequenced material came from blood. Receptors originate from a woman aged 25-40 years in good health. Both conserved end residues are part of each CDR3. A D gene is named only where the DNA matches it firmly. For some rows the clone size is stated as once, few or many, or as a class when expanded; others skip it.

V gene: TRBV4-2
J gene: TRBJ2-4
D gene: -
clone size: once
CDR3 protein: CASSQADIEGNIQYF
CDR3 DNA: TGTGCCAGCAGCCAGGCGGACATCGAGGGGAACATTCAGTACTTC

V gene: TRBV28
J gene: TRBJ2-7
D gene: -
clone size: few
CDR3 protein: CASRTQGTQEQYF
CDR3 DNA: TGTGCCAGCAGAACCCAGGGTACTCAAGAGCAGTACTTC

V gene: TRBV27
J gene: TRBJ2-7
D gene: -
clone size: few
CDR3 protein: CASRRTTTYEQYF
CDR3 DNA: TGTGCCAGTCGCCGGACAACAACCTACGAGCAGTACTTC

V gene: TRBV9
J gene: TRBJ2-2
D gene: -
clone size: -
CDR3 protein: CASSVGLGGSGELFF
CDR3 DNA: TGTGCCAGCAGCGTAGGTCTAGGAGGATCCGGGGAGCTGTTTTTT

V gene: TRBV7-2
J gene: TRBJ2-7
D gene: -
clone size: -
CDR3 protein: CASSLTEFYEQYF
CDR3 DNA: TGTGCCAGCAGCCTGACAGAATTCTACGAGCAGTACTTC

V gene: TRBV4-1
J gene: TRBJ1-2
D gene: -
clone size: -
CDR3 protein: CASSNREEASGYTF
CDR3 DNA: TGCGCCAGCAGCAACCGTGAAGAGGCTAGTGGCTACACCTTC

V gene: TRBV19
J gene: TRBJ2-7
D gene: TRBD1
clone size: many
CDR3 protein: CASSMVTGAYEQYF
CDR3 DNA: TGTGCCAGTAGTATGGTAACAGGGGCCTACGAGCAGTACTTC

V gene: TRBV6-4
J gene: TRBJ1-1
D gene: TRBD1
clone size: few
CDR3 protein: CASSDLGQGSRWTAEAFF
CDR3 DNA: TGTGCCAGCAGTGACCTAGGACAGGGAAGTCGGTGGACCGCTGAAGCTTTCTTT

V gene: TRBV18
J gene: TRBJ2-6
D gene: -
clone size: -
CDR3 protein: CASSPGRPSGANVLTF
CDR3 DNA: TGTGCCAGCTCACCGGGAAGGCCCTCTGGGGCCAACGTCCTGACTTTC

V gene: TRBV29-1
J gene: TRBJ2-7
D gene: -
clone size: -
CDR3 protein: CSVGPGTEQYF
CDR3 DNA: TGCAGCGTGGGGCCGGGGACTGAGCAGTACTTC

V gene: TRBV10-3
J gene: TRBJ1-2
D gene: TRBD1
clone size: few
CDR3 protein: CAISEGTGGYGYTF
CDR3 DNA: TGTGCCATCAGTGAGGGGACAGGTGGCTATGGCTACACCTTC

V gene: TRBV28
J gene: TRBJ1-4
D gene: -
clone size: -
CDR3 protein: CASSPGRGPRGKLFF
CDR3 DNA: TGTGCCAGCAGCCCGGGCAGAGGTCCCCGAGGAAAACTGTTTTTT

V gene: TRBV5-1
J gene: TRBJ2-7
D gene: -
clone size: -
CDR3 protein: CASSFYRGSYEQYF
CDR3 DNA: TGCGCCAGCAGCTTCTATCGGGGGTCCTACGAGCAGTACTTC

V gene: TRBV15
J gene: TRBJ1-1
D gene: -
clone size: few
CDR3 protein: CATSRQSMNTEAFF
CDR3 DNA: TGTGCCACCAGCAGACAGTCAATGAACACTGAAGCTTTCTTT

V gene: TRBV20-1
J gene: TRBJ1-2
D gene: -
clone size: many
CDR3 protein: CSARRDRNYGYTF
CDR3 DNA: TGCAGTGCTAGAAGAGACCGCAACTATGGCTACACCTTC

V gene: TRBV5-1
J gene: TRBJ2-1
D gene: -
clone size: few
CDR3 protein: CASSAFSSVSSYNEQFF
CDR3 DNA: TGCGCCAGCAGCGCCTTCTCTAGCGTTAGCTCCTACAATGAGCAGTTCTTC

V gene: TRBV20-1
J gene: TRBJ1-5
D gene: -
clone size: -
CDR3 protein: CSALTGSWSGNQPQHF
CDR3 DNA: TGCAGTGCTTTAACAGGATCCTGGTCAGGCAATCAGCCCCAGCATTTT

V gene: TRBV25-1
J gene: TRBJ1-5
D gene: -
clone size: -
CDR3 protein: CASSDPTEPDQPQHF
CDR3 DNA: TGTGCCAGCAGTGACCCGACAGAACCAGATCAGCCCCAGCATTTT

V gene: TRBV19
J gene: TRBJ2-6
D gene: -
clone size: few
CDR3 protein: CASSISGVGANVLTF
CDR3 DNA: TGTGCCAGTAGTATTTCAGGAGTAGGGGCCAACGTCCTGACTTTC

V gene: TRBV10-3
J gene: TRBJ1-1
D gene: -
clone size: -
CDR3 protein: CAITKTGVNTEAFF
CDR3 DNA: TGTGCCATCACTAAGACAGGAGTAAACACTGAAGCTTTCTTT

V gene: TRBV20-1
J gene: TRBJ1-5
D gene: TRBD1
clone size: -
CDR3 protein: CSATDRGYISNQPQHF
CDR3 DNA: TGCAGTGCCACTGACAGGGGTTATATTAGCAATCAGCCCCAGCATTTT

V gene: TRBV2
J gene: TRBJ1-4
D gene: -
clone size: -
CDR3 protein: CASSDWATTNEKLFF
CDR3 DNA: TGTGCCAGCAGTGATTGGGCCACAACTAATGAAAAACTGTTTTTT

V gene: TRBV21-1
J gene: TRBJ2-7
D gene: -
clone size: few
CDR3 protein: CASSKIYSGRPYEQYF
CDR3 DNA: TGTGCCAGCAGCAAAATTTATAGCGGGAGGCCCTACGAGCAGTACTTC

V gene: TRBV4-1
J gene: TRBJ2-3
D gene: TRBD1
clone size: -
CDR3 protein: CASSQGLWRDRSVGTDTQYF
CDR3 DNA: TGCGCCAGCAGCCAAGGATTGTGGAGGGACAGGAGCGTGGGCACAGATACGCAGTATTTT

V gene: TRBV5-1
J gene: TRBJ2-1
D gene: -
clone size: few
CDR3 protein: CASSGTVSNEQFF
CDR3 DNA: TGCGCCAGCTCCGGGACGGTCTCCAATGAGCAGTTCTTC

V gene: TRBV20-1
J gene: TRBJ2-3
D gene: -
clone size: -
CDR3 protein: CSAPAREPDYNTQYF
CDR3 DNA: TGCAGTGCGCCAGCCCGGGAGCCAGATTATAATACGCAGTATTTT

V gene: TRBV20-1
J gene: TRBJ1-5
D gene: -
clone size: -
CDR3 protein: CSARGGADGNQPQHF
CDR3 DNA: TGCAGTGCTAGAGGGGGGGCCGATGGCAATCAGCCCCAGCATTTT

V gene: TRBV7-6
J gene: TRBJ2-2
D gene: -
clone size: -
CDR3 protein: CASSLFVAGELFF
CDR3 DNA: TGTGCCAGCAGCTTATTCGTTGCCGGGGAGCTGTTTTTT